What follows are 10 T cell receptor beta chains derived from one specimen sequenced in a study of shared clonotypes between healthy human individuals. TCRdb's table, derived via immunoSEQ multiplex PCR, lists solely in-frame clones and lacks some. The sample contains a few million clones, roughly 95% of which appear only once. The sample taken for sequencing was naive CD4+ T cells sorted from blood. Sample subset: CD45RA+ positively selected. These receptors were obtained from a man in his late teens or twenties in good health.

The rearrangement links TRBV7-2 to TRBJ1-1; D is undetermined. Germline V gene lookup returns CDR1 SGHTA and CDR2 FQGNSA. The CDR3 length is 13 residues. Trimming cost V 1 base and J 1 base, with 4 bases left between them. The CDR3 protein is CASSLEPNTEAFF. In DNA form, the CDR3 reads TGTGCCAGCAGCTTAGAACCGAACACTGAAGCTTTCTTT.

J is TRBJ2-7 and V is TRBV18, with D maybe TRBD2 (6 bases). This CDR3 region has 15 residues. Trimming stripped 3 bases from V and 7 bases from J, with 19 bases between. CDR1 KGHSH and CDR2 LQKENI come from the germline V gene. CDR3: CASSPTWGGEREQYF. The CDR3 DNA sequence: TGTGCCAGCTCACCTACTTGGGGCGGGGAGCGGGAGCAGTACTTC.

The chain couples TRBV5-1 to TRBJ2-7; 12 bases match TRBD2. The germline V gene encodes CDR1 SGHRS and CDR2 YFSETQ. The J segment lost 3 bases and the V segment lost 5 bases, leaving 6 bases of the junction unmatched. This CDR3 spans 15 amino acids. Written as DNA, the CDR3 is TGCGCCAGCAGAATACCGACTAGCGGGGGCTACGAGCAGTACTTC. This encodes CASRIPTSGGYEQYF.

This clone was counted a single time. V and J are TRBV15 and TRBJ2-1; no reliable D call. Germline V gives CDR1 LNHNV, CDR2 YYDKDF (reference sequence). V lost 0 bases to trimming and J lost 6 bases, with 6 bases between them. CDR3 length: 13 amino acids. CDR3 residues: CATSRDSLNEQFF. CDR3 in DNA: TGTGCCACCAGCAGAGATTCCCTCAATGAGCAGTTCTTC.

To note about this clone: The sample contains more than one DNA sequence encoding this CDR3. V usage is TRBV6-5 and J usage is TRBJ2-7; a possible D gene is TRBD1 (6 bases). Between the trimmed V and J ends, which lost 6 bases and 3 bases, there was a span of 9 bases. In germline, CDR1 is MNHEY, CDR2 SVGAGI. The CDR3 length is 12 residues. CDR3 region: CASSLQGYEQYF. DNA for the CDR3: TGTGCCAGCAGCTTACAGGGCTACGAGCAGTACTTC.

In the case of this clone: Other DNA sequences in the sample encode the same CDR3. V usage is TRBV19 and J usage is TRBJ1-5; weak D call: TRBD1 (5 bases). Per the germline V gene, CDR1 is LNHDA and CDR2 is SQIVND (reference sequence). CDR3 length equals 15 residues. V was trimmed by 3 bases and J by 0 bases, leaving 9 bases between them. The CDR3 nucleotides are TGTGCCAGTAGTATTGGGCAGGGTAGCAATCAGCCCCAGCATTTT. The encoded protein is CASSIGQGSNQPQHF.

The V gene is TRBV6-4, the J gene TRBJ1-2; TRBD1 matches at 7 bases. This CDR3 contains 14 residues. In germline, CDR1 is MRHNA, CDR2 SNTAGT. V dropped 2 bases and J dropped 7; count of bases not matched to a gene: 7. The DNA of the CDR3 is TGTGCCAGCAGTGACGAGACAGGGATGGGTGGCTACACCTTC. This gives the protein CASSDETGMGGYTF.

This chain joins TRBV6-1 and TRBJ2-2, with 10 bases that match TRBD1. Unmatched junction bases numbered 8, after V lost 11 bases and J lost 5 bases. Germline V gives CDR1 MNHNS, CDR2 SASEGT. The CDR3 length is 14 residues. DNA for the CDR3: TGTGCCGGAAAAAGGACAGGGGGGACCGGGGAGCTGTTTTTT. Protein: CAGKRTGGTGELFF.

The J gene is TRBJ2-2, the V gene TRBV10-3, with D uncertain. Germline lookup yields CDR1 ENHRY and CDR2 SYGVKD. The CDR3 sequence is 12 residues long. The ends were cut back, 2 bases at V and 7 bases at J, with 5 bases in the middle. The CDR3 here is CAISEGGGELFF. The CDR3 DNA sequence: TGTGCCATCAGTGAGGGTGGCGGGGAGCTGTTTTTT.

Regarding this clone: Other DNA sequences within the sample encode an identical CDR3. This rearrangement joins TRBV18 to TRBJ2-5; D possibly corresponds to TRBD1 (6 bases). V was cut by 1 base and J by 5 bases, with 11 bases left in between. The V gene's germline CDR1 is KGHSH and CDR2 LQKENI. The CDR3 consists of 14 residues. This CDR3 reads CASSPRGGGETQYF. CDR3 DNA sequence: TGTGCCAGCTCACCACGTGGGGGCGGCGAGACCCAGTACTTC.